Listed here are 14 T cell receptor beta chains from one sample, sequenced in a study of molecular identifiers for immune sequencing clone quantification. TCRdb re-derived calls from the PCR reads in MiXCR, one entry per CDR3 protein. Of some 650,000 distinct CDR3 sequences in the sample, approximately 20% were seen once. Sequencing was carried out using naive CD8+ T cells from blood, with Jurkat cell RNA spiked in. Documented subset: FACS-sorted CD8+CD4-CCR7+CD45RA+ naive T cells. These receptors were taken from a human donor in good health. Some libraries in this study had Jurkat cell RNA spiked in.

Concerning this clonotype itself: A much bigger clone sits one base away, suggesting this may be a read error. The V call is TRBV29-1, the J call TRBJ1-2; D may be TRBD1 (5 bases). The CDR3 is 15 residues long. Per germline, CDR1 SQVTM and CDR2 ANQGSEA. Between the trimmed V and J ends, which lost 7 bases and 4 bases, there was a span of 22 bases. CDR3 DNA: TGCAGCGCCGTGGGGGAGCGGACCGACGTCTATGGCTACACCTTC. It codes for CSAVGERTDVYGYTF.

This clonotype was counted at least ten times. The chain carries TRBV20-1 and TRBJ2-7; no firm D call. Looked up from germline, CDR1 is DFQATT and CDR2 is SNEGSKA (reference sequence). Trimming stripped 0 bases from V and 8 bases from J, with 11 bases between. The CDR3 loop spans 12 amino acids. The CDR3 sequence: CSAREDLRKQYF. CDR3 nucleotides: TGCAGTGCTAGAGAGGACCTGAGGAAGCAGTACTTC.

This clonotype came up many times. The chain combines TRBV5-6 with TRBJ2-7; tentatively, D is TRBD1 or TRBD2 (5 bases each). This CDR3 contains 14 residues. The ends were cut back, 4 bases at V and 3 bases at J, with 14 bases in the middle. The germline gives CDR1 SGHDT, CDR2 YYEEEE. In DNA, the CDR3 is TGTGCCAGCAGCCCCGGTGGGACCCGCTACGAGCAGTACTTC. This gives the protein CASSPGGTRYEQYF.

This clonotype was counted ten times or more. The genes are TRBV28 and TRBJ1-4; D is ambiguous. V lost 1 base, J lost 10 bases, and 16 bases lay in between. The CDR3 has 15 amino acids. Germline V gene data show CDR1 as MDHEN and CDR2 as SYDVKM. The CDR3: CASSLSFMGSGKLFF. The DNA of the CDR3 is TGTGCCAGCAGTTTATCTTTCATGGGGTCGGGAAAACTGTTTTTT.

The V and J genes are TRBV4-1 and TRBJ2-6; 10 nucleotides match TRBD2. V dropped 3 bases and J dropped 0; count of bases not matched to a gene: 5. CDR1 is MGHRA, CDR2 YSYEKL, per germline. The CDR3 spans 18 residues. The CDR3 bases are TGCGCCAGCAGCCAGATAGCGGGAGGATCCTCTGGGGCCAACGTCCTGACTTTC. Amino acid sequence: CASSQIAGGSSGANVLTF.

This clonotype appeared many times. The chain links TRBV30 to TRBJ1-1; D is ambiguous. CDR3 length: 12 residues. The germline V gene has CDR1 GTSNPN and CDR2 SVGIG (reference sequence). V was clipped by 1 base and J by 3 bases, with 6 bases between them. CDR3 in DNA: TGTGCCTGGAGTGAAAGAGACACTGAAGCTTTCTTT. Translated: CAWSERDTEAFF.

This clonotype was counted at least ten times. V and J are TRBV28 and TRBJ2-2; D uncertain. The CDR3 loop spans 13 amino acids. V was trimmed by 3 bases and J by 3 bases, leaving 5 bases between them. The germline CDR1 and CDR2 sequences are MDHEN and SYDVKM. CDR3 nucleotide sequence: TGTGCCAGCAGTTTCCGGGACACCGGGGAGCTGTTTTTT. It yields the protein CASSFRDTGELFF. Filled out from reference TRBV28 and TRBJ2-2, the complete variable domain reads DVKVTQSSRYLVKRTGEKVFLECVQDMDHENMFWYRQDPGLGLRLIYFSYDVKMKEKGDIPEGYSVSREKKERFSLILESASTNQTSMYLCASSFRDTGELFFGEGSRLTVL.

The sample holds many counts of this clonotype. This chain connects TRBV18 to TRBJ2-7; unclear D gene. This CDR3 is built from 13 residues. Germline V gene lookup returns CDR1 KGHSH and CDR2 LQKENI. Between the trimmed V and J ends, which lost 8 bases and 3 bases, there was a span of 14 bases. In DNA, the CDR3 is TGTGCCAGCGCTCTATCCCCCGGCTACGAGCAGTACTTC. Amino acids: CASALSPGYEQYF.

The genes are TRBV6-1 and TRBJ1-1, with a weak D call TRBD1 (5 bases). The V end was cut by 7 bases, the J end by 0 bases, with 18 bases between. CDR3 size: 16 residues. Looked up from germline, CDR1 is MNHNS and CDR2 is SASEGT. CDR3 protein: CASKIGHDTLNTEAFF. DNA for the CDR3: TGTGCCAGCAAGATAGGACACGATACTTTGAACACTGAAGCTTTCTTT.

This clonotype was counted many times. The J gene is TRBJ2-3, the V gene TRBV19; no reliable D call. The CDR3 loop spans 12 amino acids. The ends were cut back, 7 bases at V and 7 bases at J, with 12 bases in the middle. CDR1 LNHDA and CDR2 SQIVND come from the germline V gene (reference sequence). The CDR3 sequence is CASTTPDNTQYF. The CDR3 coding sequence is TGTGCCAGTACCACTCCAGACAATACGCAGTATTTT.

Ten or more counts support this clonotype. The chain recombines TRBV5-4 with TRBJ1-4, with D hard to call. The CDR3 runs 15 residues. Trimming shortened V by 3 bases and J by 5 bases, and 14 bases separated the two germline ends. Germline assignment: CDR1 SGHNT and CDR2 YYREEE (reference sequence). The CDR3 DNA follows: TGTGCCAGCAGCTCGTCGGGGATCCAAAATGAAAAACTGTTTTTT. Translated, it gives CASSSSGIQNEKLFF. Using reference TRBV5-4 and TRBJ1-4 for the parts outside the CDR3, the full variable domain is ETGVTQSPTHLIKTRGQQVTLRCSSQSGHNTVSWYQQALGQGPQFIFQYYREEENGRGNFPPRFSGLQFPNYSSELNVNALELDDSALYLCASSSSGIQNEKLFFGSGTQLSVL.

This clonotype was seen many times. The gene calls are TRBV7-9 and TRBJ2-6; no definite D call. The V end was cut by 4 bases, the J end by 4 bases, with 17 bases between. CDR3 length: 17 residues. Germline V CDR1 and CDR2: SEHNR, FQNEAQ (reference sequence). CDR3 in amino acids: CASSSLARGAGANVLTF. The DNA for the CDR3 is TGTGCCAGCAGCTCATTGGCTCGAGGCGCGGGGGCCAACGTCCTGACTTTC.

This clonotype was observed many times. This chain joins TRBV6-5 and TRBJ2-7, with TRBD1 identical over 11 bases. CDR3 length: 14 amino acids. The trim removed 2 bases at V and 9 bases at J, leaving 6 bases unmatched. CDR1 and CDR2 (germline): MNHEY, SVGAGI. CDR3 nucleotides: TGTGCCAGCAGTTACGGGACAGGGGGTTCCGTGCAGTACTTC. This translates into CASSYGTGGSVQYF.

This chain connects TRBV7-9 to TRBJ2-1; 7 positions match TRBD2. V shed 1 base and J 2 bases; nucleotides not matched to a gene: 5. The CDR3 runs 16 residues. Germline loops: CDR1 SEHNR, CDR2 FQNEAQ (reference sequence). The CDR3 DNA reads TGTGCCAGCAGCTTAGGGGACTATCCCACCTACAATGAGCAGTTCTTC. Its translation: CASSLGDYPTYNEQFF.